This T cell receptor (beta chain) derives from a study of regulatory T cells in long-lasting Graves disease. Documented time point: newly diagnosed GD, antithyroid drugs for less than 3 months. PBMC-extracted RNA yielded the TCR library. Peripheral blood, roughly 10 milliliters of it, was drawn into EDTA tubes. HTBI primers from iRepertoire and Arm-PCR of CDR3 regions yielded the TCR beta libraries. TCRdb analysed the multiplex PCR reads with MiXCR anew, one entry per CDR3 protein. The table has about 450,000 distinct CDR3 sequences, around 15% seen once. This CDR3 has 15 amino acids. J gave up 4 bases and V 6 bases, and 9 bases lay outside the gene matches. CDR1 and CDR2 (germline): SQVTM, ANQGSEA. Ten or more counts support this clonotype. This same sample was also taken into another study, of T cells in Graves' hyperthyroidism and ophthalmopathy. That study adds: If no ophthalmopathy progression occurred within 18 months, Graves' hyperthyroidism was stable. In making diagnoses, clinical symptoms, serum thyroxine and TRAb, thyroid ultrasound and orbital computed tomography were all used. The authors' 13 V-J model separated ophthalmopathy from stable hyperthyroidism.

This sample comprised peripheral blood mononuclear cells (PBMCs), obtained at new diagnosis, from a patient treated with antithyroid drugs. The clonotype was recovered from a woman aged 50 to 65 with Graves disease. This chain connects TRBV29-1 to TRBJ2-1; 10 nucleotides align to TRBD2. The DNA of the CDR3 is TGCAGCGTCCCTATCGGACTAGCGGTATACAATGAGCAGTTCTTC. Amino acid sequence: CSVPIGLAVYNEQFF.